What follows are 10 T cell receptor beta chains derived from one specimen sequenced in a study of T cell changes during pregnancy in multiple sclerosis. This table comes from immunoSEQ multiplex PCR, and its TCRdb copy is limited to in-frame clones, with some not included. The sample shows approximately 60,000 clones, 75% to 95% of them seen only once. This specimen was peripheral blood, taken before pregnancy. These receptors were taken from a female donor with multiple sclerosis, enrolled in a pregnancy study.

J is TRBJ1-2 and V is TRBV6-4; TRBD1 matches at 9 bases. CDR1 and CDR2 (germline): MRHNA, SNTAGT. This CDR3 region has 14 residues. Losses at the gene ends were 6 bases for V and 6 bases for J; bases not matched to a gene: 8. This chain's CDR3 is CASSAGTGTHGYTF. The CDR3 nucleotides read TGTGCCAGCAGCGCCGGGACAGGGACCCATGGCTACACCTTC.

This clone was observed a few times. The chain employs TRBV5-4 and TRBJ2-7, with 7 positions matching TRBD1. J lost 0 bases, V lost 4 bases, and 4 bases had no gene match. The CDR3 length is 14 residues. From germline, CDR1 is SGHNT and CDR2 YYREEE (reference sequence). The CDR3 loop reads CASSRTGGSYEQYF. The CDR3 DNA is TGTGCCAGCAGCCGGACAGGCGGCTCCTACGAGCAGTACTTC.

The chain recombines TRBV19 with TRBJ1-6; 8 bases fit TRBD1. After removal of 5 bases from V and 7 bases from J, the junction contained 7 bases not matched to a gene. Germline CDR1 LNHDA, CDR2 SQIVND (reference sequence). The CDR3 is made up of 15 amino acids. The chain's CDR3 is CASSVRQGLNSPLHF. DNA of the CDR3: TGTGCCAGTAGTGTTCGACAGGGGTTGAATTCACCCCTCCACTTT.

V usage is TRBV7-2 and J usage is TRBJ2-2; possibly TRBD1 for D (6 bases). From germline, CDR1 is SGHTA and CDR2 FQGNSA. The CDR3 has 15 residues. V was shortened by 5 bases and J by 4 bases, with 14 bases between the two germline ends. As DNA, the CDR3 is TGTGCCAGCAGCCAAATCAGGGGCGGCACCGGGGAGCTGTTTTTT. The encoded protein is CASSQIRGGTGELFF.

The genes are TRBV29-1 and TRBJ2-4, with D tentatively TRBD2 (5 bases). Trimming removed 3 bases from V and 1 base from J, with 10 bases in between. Germline V CDR1 and CDR2: SQVTM, ANQGSEA. CDR3 length: 14 amino acids. The CDR3 nucleotides are TGCAGCGTTGATCCCCCGGGGGCCAAAAACATTCAGTACTTC. This encodes CSVDPPGAKNIQYF.

This chain uses TRBV6-5 with TRBJ2-5, with 10 bases aligning to TRBD1. Germline CDR1 reads MNHEY; CDR2 reads SVGAGI. V trimming: 6 bases; J trimming: 5 bases; junction bases outside the gene matches: 9. The CDR3 is 15 amino acids. CDR3 loop: CASSVGTGVWETQYF. In nucleotides, the CDR3 is TGTGCCAGCAGCGTCGGGACAGGGGTTTGGGAGACCCAGTACTTC.

This chain uses TRBV18 with TRBJ1-6, with TRBD1 as a possible D gene (5 bases). The germline CDR1 and CDR2 sequences are KGHSH and LQKENI. Deletions cut 2 bases from V and 11 bases from J, with 10 bases between. The CDR3 has 13 amino acids. CDR3 DNA: TGTGCCAGCTCACCAGAAGGGGATGCACCCCTCCACTTT. Protein sequence: CASSPEGDAPLHF.

This clone was observed once. The J gene is TRBJ1-4, the V gene TRBV9, with D perhaps TRBD1 (5 bases). V dropped 6 bases and J dropped 6 bases, with 9 bases sitting between them. CDR3 size: 12 residues. CDR1 SGDLS and CDR2 YYNGEE come from the germline V gene. CDR3: CASKGWDEKLFF. The CDR3 bases are TGTGCCAGCAAGGGGTGGGATGAAAAACTGTTTTTT.

The chain combines TRBV6-5 with TRBJ1-5; tentative D call: TRBD1 (6 bases). Trimming cost V 5 bases and J 2 bases, with 13 bases left between them. Germline V gene sequence: CDR1 MNHEY, CDR2 SVGAGI. CDR3 length: 15 residues. The CDR3 DNA is TGTGCCAGCAGTCCTACAGGGTTAGGCAATCAGCCCCAGCATTTT. It is translated as CASSPTGLGNQPQHF.

CDR3: CASGFWNTEAFF. The CDR3 DNA follows: TGTGCTAGTGGTTTCTGGAACACTGAAGCTTTCTTT. The chain combines TRBV12-5 with TRBJ1-1; no clear D gene. The germline CDR1 and CDR2 sequences are LGHNT and FRNRAP. The germline V and J ends were trimmed by 3 bases and 1 base, with 3 bases remaining between them. The CDR3 totals 12 residues. The whole variable domain, filled in from reference TRBV12-5 and TRBJ1-1, reads DARVTQTPRHKVTEMGQEVTMRCQPILGHNTVFWYRQTMMQGLELLAYFRNRAPLDDSGMPKDRFSAEMPDATLATLKIQPSEPRDSAVYFCASGFWNTEAFFGQGTRLTVV.